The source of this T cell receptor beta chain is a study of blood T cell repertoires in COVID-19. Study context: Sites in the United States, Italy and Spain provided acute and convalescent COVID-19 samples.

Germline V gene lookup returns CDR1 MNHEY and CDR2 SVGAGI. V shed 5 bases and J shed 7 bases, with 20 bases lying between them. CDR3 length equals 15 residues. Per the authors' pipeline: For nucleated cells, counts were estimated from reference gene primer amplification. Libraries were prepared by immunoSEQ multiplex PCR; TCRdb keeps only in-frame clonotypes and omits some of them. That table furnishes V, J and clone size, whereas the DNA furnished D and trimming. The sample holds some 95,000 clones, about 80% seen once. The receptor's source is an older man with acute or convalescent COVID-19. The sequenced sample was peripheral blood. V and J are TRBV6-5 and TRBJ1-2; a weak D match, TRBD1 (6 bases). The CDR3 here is CASSLGFQGHGGYTF. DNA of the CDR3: TGTGCCAGCAGTCTCGGATTCCAGGGGCATGGTGGCTACACCTTC.